Shown below are 28 T cell receptor beta chains from a single sample sequenced in a study of blood T cell repertoires in COVID-19. TCRdb's table, derived via immunoSEQ multiplex PCR, lists solely in-frame clones and lacks some. This table has about 58,000 clones, 60% to 85% appearing once. Sequencing input: peripheral blood. The receptors originated from a human donor in a cohort sampled during active COVID-19.

The V gene is TRBV19, the J gene TRBJ1-5; D gene unclear. With 5 bases removed from V and 6 bases from J, the gap between germline ends came to 11 bases. The CDR3 contains 13 residues. Germline V CDR1 and CDR2: LNHDA, SQIVND (reference sequence). The chain's CDR3 is CASSPHGSQPQHF. CDR3 nucleotides: TGTGCCAGTAGTCCGCATGGGAGTCAGCCCCAGCATTTT.

V is TRBV28 and J is TRBJ1-6, with D perhaps TRBD1 (5 bases). Between the trimmed V and J ends, which lost 2 bases and 13 bases, there was a span of 18 bases. Germline lookup yields CDR1 MDHEN and CDR2 SYDVKM. CDR3 length: 15 residues. The CDR3 coding sequence is TGTGCCAGCAGTTTAGCGGACGGGGGACGTGGCCCCCTCCACTTT. Protein product: CASSLADGGRGPLHF.

The rearrangement joins TRBV19 to TRBJ1-5; D remains ambiguous. Germline CDR1 reads LNHDA; CDR2 reads SQIVND (reference sequence). This CDR3 comprises 12 residues. V lost 7 bases, J lost 7 bases, and 11 bases lay in between. In DNA form, the CDR3 reads TGTGCCAGTACCGTAGGAGGACAGCCCCAGCATTTT. Its translation: CASTVGGQPQHF.

CDR3 DNA sequence: TGTGCCAGCAGGACGCAGGGCTCTGGGGCCAACGTCCTGACTTTC. This codes for CASRTQGSGANVLTF. V usage is TRBV2 and J usage is TRBJ2-6, with D possibly being TRBD1 (5 bases). Trimming stripped 6 bases from V and 0 bases from J, with 9 bases between. Germline V CDR1 and CDR2: SNHLY, FYNNEI. The CDR3 extends over 15 amino acids.

The chain is built from TRBV9 and TRBJ2-5; tentatively, D is TRBD2 (5 bases). The CDR3 consists of 14 residues. Germline CDR1 and CDR2: SGDLS and YYNGEE. Trimming removed 0 bases from V and 4 bases from J, with 10 bases in between. The chain's CDR3 is CASSVASRGETQYF. For the CDR3, the DNA is TGTGCCAGCAGCGTAGCATCCCGGGGAGAGACCCAGTACTTC.

This chain joins TRBV15 and TRBJ2-4, with 11 positions matching TRBD1. The ends lost 6 bases at V and 16 bases at J; junction bases unmatched: 17. Germline values: CDR1 LNHNV, CDR2 YYDKDF (reference sequence). This CDR3 is 15 amino acids long. The CDR3 DNA follows: TGTGCCACCAGGCCGGCGCCGGGACAGGGGGGTATGGAATACTTC. It translates to CATRPAPGQGGMEYF. Together with reference TRBV15 and TRBJ2-4, the CDR3 gives the full variable domain: DAMVIQNPRYQVTQFGKPVTLSCSQTLNHNVMYWYQQKSSQAPKLLFHYYDKDFNNEADTPDNFQSRRPNTSFCFLDIRSPGLGDTAMYLCATRPAPGQGGMEYFGAGTRLSVL.

The rearrangement joins TRBV18 to TRBJ2-2, with 10 bases that match TRBD1. CDR1 is KGHSH and CDR2 is LQKENI in the germline V gene. There are 15 residues in the CDR3. Trimming cost V 4 bases and J 7 bases; bases outside gene matches: 6. The CDR3 region is CASSRRQGAGGELFF. The CDR3 DNA follows: TGTGCCAGCTCACGGAGACAGGGGGCAGGCGGGGAGCTGTTTTTT.

As to this clone: Germline is not matched at one junction end, which may reflect a read error. The V call is TRBV7-7, the J call TRBJ2-5; 11 nucleotides match TRBD2. CDR1 and CDR2 from the germline V gene are SSHAT and FNYEAQ (reference sequence). This CDR3 comprises 15 residues. The CDR3 spells CASSPVAGGRETQYF. The CDR3, as DNA: TGTGCTAGCAGCCCGGTAGCGGGAGGGCGGGAGACCCAGTACTTC.

The rearrangement links TRBV7-8 to TRBJ1-1, with D unresolved. The CDR3 contains 12 residues. Germline V gene lookup returns CDR1 SGHVS and CDR2 FQNEAQ. V shed 1 base and J shed 8 bases, with 8 bases lying between them. Here the CDR3 reads CASSLDSPEAFF. In DNA, the CDR3 is TGTGCCAGCAGCTTAGACAGCCCCGAAGCTTTCTTT.

The V and J genes are TRBV25-1 and TRBJ2-1, with a possible D match to TRBD2 (6 bases). CDR1 is MGHDK and CDR2 is SYGVNS in the germline V gene. The germline V and J ends were trimmed by 2 bases and 8 bases, with 10 bases remaining between them. This CDR3 contains 13 residues. The CDR3 DNA reads as TGTGCCAGCAGTGAAGAGGGGAGGCATGAGCAGTTCTTC. Translating gives CASSEEGRHEQFF.

The chain links TRBV6-1 to TRBJ2-7, with unresolved D. V was cut by 0 bases and J by 3 bases, with 3 bases left in between. The germline V gene encodes CDR1 MNHNS and CDR2 SASEGT. This CDR3 has 12 residues. The CDR3 nucleotides read TGTGCCAGCAGTGAAGCTCACTACGAGCAGTACTTC. It specifies CASSEAHYEQYF.

The rearrangement uses TRBV14 and TRBJ2-5; 10 nucleotides agree with TRBD2. J lost 0 bases, V lost 3 bases, and 4 bases had no gene match. The CDR3 runs 16 residues. Germline lookup yields CDR1 SGHDN and CDR2 FVKESK. This CDR3 reads CASSQASGSNQETQYF. CDR3 nucleotide sequence: TGTGCCAGCAGCCAGGCTAGCGGGAGTAACCAAGAGACCCAGTACTTC. Full variable domain (remainder filled in from reference TRBV14 and TRBJ2-5): EAGVTQFPSHSVIEKGQTVTLRCDPISGHDNLYWYRRVMGKEIKFLLHFVKESKQDESGMPNNRFLAERTGGTYSTLKVQPAELEDSGVYFCASSQASGSNQETQYFGPGTRLLVL.

Concerning this clone: The sample has other DNA sequences that encode this CDR3 too. The chain carries TRBV4-1 and TRBJ2-5; D perhaps matches TRBD1 (7 bases). The germline gives CDR1 MGHRA, CDR2 YSYEKL. V was shortened by 0 bases and J by 4 bases, with 9 bases between the two germline ends. The CDR3 totals 14 residues. The CDR3 DNA sequence: TGCGCCAGCAGCCAAGAGCAGGGGGGAGAGACCCAGTACTTC. It yields the protein CASSQEQGGETQYF.

The genes are TRBV3-1 (or the pseudogene TRBV3-2) and TRBJ2-7; tentative D call: TRBD2 (6 bases). The ends were cut back, 2 bases at V and 1 base at J, with 15 bases in the middle. The germline CDR1 and CDR2 sequences are LGHDT and YNNKEL (reference sequence). The CDR3 is 16 amino acids. This chain's CDR3 is CASSQLGGDRSYEQYF. The CDR3, as DNA: TGTGCCAGCAGCCAATTGGGAGGAGACAGATCCTACGAGCAGTACTTC.

The chain couples TRBV10-3 to TRBJ1-1; no clear D. In germline, CDR1 is ENHRY, CDR2 SYGVKD. Trimming stripped 0 bases from V and 5 bases from J, with 10 bases between. CDR3 length: 14 residues. CDR3 in amino acids: CAISESKVHTEAFF. In DNA form, the CDR3 reads TGTGCCATCAGTGAGTCGAAAGTACATACTGAAGCTTTCTTT.

A few counts support this clone. The chain recombines TRBV9 with TRBJ1-6; D ambiguous. This CDR3 contains 15 residues. V gave up 0 bases and J gave up 7 bases, with 11 bases separating them. The germline V gene encodes CDR1 SGDLS and CDR2 YYNGEE. CDR3 amino acids: CASSVGETSNSPLHF. In nucleotides, the CDR3 is TGTGCCAGCAGCGTAGGTGAAACTTCCAATTCACCCCTCCACTTT.

This rearrangement joins TRBV30 to TRBJ2-1; the match to TRBD2 covers 10 bases. Germline loops: CDR1 GTSNPN, CDR2 SVGIG (reference sequence). The V gene end was trimmed by 0 bases and the J gene end by 0 bases; junction bases not matched to a gene: 8. This CDR3 region has 18 residues. CDR3 in DNA: TGTGCCTGGAGTGTTCGAACTGAGCGGGAGGGCTCCTACAATGAGCAGTTCTTC. Its protein is CAWSVRTEREGSYNEQFF. Complete variable domain (other parts from reference TRBV30 and TRBJ2-1): SQTIHQWPATLVQPVGSPLSLECTVEGTSNPNLYWYRQAAGRGLQLLFYSVGIGQISSEVPQNLSASRPQDRQFILSSKKLLLSDSGFYLCAWSVRTEREGSYNEQFFGPGTRLTVL.

The chain uses TRBV25-1 and TRBJ1-1; D ambiguous. This CDR3 is built from 13 residues. Germline lookup yields CDR1 MGHDK and CDR2 SYGVNS. Trimming left V 5 bases short and J 4 bases short, with 11 bases between. This CDR3 reads CASSHLGSTEAFF. CDR3 DNA sequence: TGTGCCAGCAGTCATCTGGGGAGCACTGAAGCTTTCTTT.

The chain joins TRBV19 to TRBJ2-1; 8 bases align to TRBD1. The CDR3 spans 14 residues. Germline V CDR1 and CDR2: LNHDA, SQIVND (reference sequence). Unmatched junction bases numbered 8, after V lost 7 bases and J lost 6 bases. CDR3 loop: CASKGDRLVNEQFF. The CDR3 DNA is TGTGCCAGTAAGGGGGACAGGCTAGTCAATGAGCAGTTCTTC.

V usage is TRBV6-5 and J usage is TRBJ2-2; 11 nucleotides match TRBD2. Germline loops: CDR1 MNHEY, CDR2 SVGAGI. The CDR3 covers 15 residues. V trimming: 4 bases; J trimming: 5 bases; junction bases outside the gene matches: 3. CDR3 in amino acids: CASSSGLAGTGELFF. The DNA of the CDR3 is TGTGCCAGCAGTTCCGGACTAGCGGGTACCGGGGAGCTGTTTTTT.

This clone came up once. The chain links TRBV28 to TRBJ1-5, with D maybe TRBD1 (5 bases). Trimming stripped 7 bases from V and 2 bases from J, with 9 bases between. Germline lookup yields CDR1 MDHEN and CDR2 SYDVKM. This CDR3 region has 13 residues. The CDR3 is CASKTGGNQPQHF. The CDR3 nucleotides are TGTGCCAGCAAAACAGGAGGCAATCAGCCCCAGCATTTT.

This clone appeared once. The chain links TRBV7-9 to TRBJ1-3; 8 positions match TRBD1. From germline, CDR1 is SEHNR and CDR2 FQNEAQ (reference sequence). With V trimmed by 4 bases and J by 2 bases, 4 bases remained unmatched. This CDR3 contains 15 residues. The CDR3 reads CASSSQGAAGNTIYF. DNA of the CDR3: TGTGCCAGCAGCTCCCAGGGGGCGGCTGGAAACACCATATATTTT.

The chain combines TRBV29-1 with TRBJ1-2; TRBD1 matches at 9 bases. After removal of 6 bases from V and 6 bases from J, the junction contained 11 bases not matched to a gene. The CDR3 has 14 amino acids. Germline-derived CDR1 and CDR2 are SQVTM and ANQGSEA. CDR3: CSVDRDRVRDGYTF. In DNA, the CDR3 is TGCAGCGTCGACCGGGACAGGGTCAGGGATGGCTACACCTTC.

The gene calls are TRBV4-2 and TRBJ2-1; 9 bases are a match to TRBD2. The CDR3 contains 18 residues. Germline CDR1 is LGHNA and CDR2 is YNFKEQ. J was trimmed by 8 bases and V by 4 bases; bases with no gene match: 18. CDR3 DNA sequence: TGTGCCAGCAGCCTGGGCTTAATTAGCGGGAGTGGGGGAGATGAGCAGTTCTTC. Translation: CASSLGLISGSGGDEQFF.

The genes are TRBV28 and TRBJ2-1; D is uncertain. Germline assignment: CDR1 MDHEN and CDR2 SYDVKM. The CDR3 has 11 amino acids. V lost 9 bases and J 8 bases, leaving 11 bases between the germline ends. CDR3 region: CASSEAYEQFF. The CDR3 DNA follows: TGTGCCAGTAGTGAGGCGTATGAGCAGTTCTTC.

The chain is built from TRBV10-2 and TRBJ1-2; 8 bases line up with TRBD1. Germline V lookup: CDR1 WSHSY, CDR2 SAAADI. V shed 7 bases and J 4 bases; nucleotides not matched to a gene: 5. The CDR3 has 13 residues. CDR3 protein: CASMDRAVYGYTF. The DNA of the CDR3 is TGCGCCAGCATGGACAGGGCCGTCTATGGCTACACCTTC.

This chain connects TRBV15 to TRBJ2-1; no firm D call. V dropped 4 bases and J dropped 7 bases, with 14 bases sitting between them. Looked up from germline, CDR1 is LNHNV and CDR2 is YYDKDF (reference sequence). This CDR3 is built from 14 residues. The CDR3 spells CATSTEKARNEQFF. The DNA for the CDR3 is TGTGCCACCAGCACCGAAAAGGCGCGGAATGAGCAGTTCTTC. Full variable domain (remainder filled in from reference TRBV15 and TRBJ2-1): DAMVIQNPRYQVTQFGKPVTLSCSQTLNHNVMYWYQQKSSQAPKLLFHYYDKDFNNEADTPDNFQSRRPNTSFCFLDIRSPGLGDTAMYLCATSTEKARNEQFFGPGTRLTVL.

The chain combines TRBV5-4 with TRBJ1-1; 8 nucleotides line up with TRBD1. The V segment lost 1 base and the J segment 0 bases; nucleotides outside the gene matches: 8. The CDR3 length is 17 residues. Germline V gives CDR1 SGHNT, CDR2 YYREEE (reference sequence). In nucleotides, the CDR3 is TGTGCCAGCAGCTTGCCCGGACAGGGTGCCCTGAACACTGAAGCTTTCTTT. This sequence encodes CASSLPGQGALNTEAFF.